These T cell receptor beta chains were read from a single sample in a study of shared T cell receptors in the human thymus. This table comes from immunoSEQ multiplex PCR, and its TCRdb copy is limited to in-frame clones, with some not included. The repertoire consists of under 850,000 clones, with 70% to 90% occurring once and the leading ten covering about 0.01%. The same data also contributed to another study, on human thymus T cells.

Sequencing used thymocytes. These receptors all stem from a boy younger than two with a congenital heart defect. CDR3s include the opening cysteine and the closing phenylalanine or tryptophan. The D gene is left open where the match is weak. Clone size is not always given. Where it is, it says once, few, many or a class for expanded clones.

clone size,V gene,J gene,D gene,CDR3 DNA,CDR3 protein
.,TRBV27,TRBJ2-7,TRBD2,TGTGCCAGCAGTTTGAGGTCCGGAGCTAGCGGGAGCTACGAGCAGTACTTC,CASSLRSGASGSYEQYF
.,TRBV28,TRBJ2-5,.,TGTGCCAGCACCCAGGTGGGCAGGGAACAAGAGACCCAGTACTTC,CASTQVGREQETQYF
.,TRBV7-6,TRBJ2-5,.,TGTGCCAGCAGCCATCCCGACAGGCCCCAAGAGACCCAGTACTTC,CASSHPDRPQETQYF
.,TRBV30,TRBJ2-5,TRBD2,TGTGCCTGGAGTGTAGAGAGCGGGAGAGCAAAAGAGACCCAGTACTTC,CAWSVESGRAKETQYF
.,TRBV15,TRBJ2-3,.,TGTGCCACCAGCAGAGTAGTAGGGCGGACGCAGGGTACGCAGTATTTT,CATSRVVGRTQGTQYF
.,TRBV9,TRBJ1-4,.,TGTGCCAGCAGCGTGGGGCAGGGCCTAGAAAAACTGTTTTTT,CASSVGQGLEKLFF
.,TRBV5-4,TRBJ2-2,TRBD1,TGTGCCAGCAGCTTCCACAGACAGGGGGGCACCGGGGAGCTGTTTTTT,CASSFHRQGGTGELFF
once,TRBV27,TRBJ1-1,.,TGTGCCAGCAGTTTATTGGGTCCCGAGTGGCTTGACGAGGACACTGAAGCTTTCTTT,CASSLLGPEWLDEDTEAFF
once,TRBV19,TRBJ2-1,TRBD2,TGTGCCACCTCTAGCGGGAGAAGTAATGAGCAGTTCTTC,CATSSGRSNEQFF
.,TRBV5-4,TRBJ2-1,TRBD2,TGTGCCAGCAGCCAGGGACTAGCGGGAGGGCCGTCCAATGAGCAGTTCTTC,CASSQGLAGGPSNEQFF
few,TRBV7-2,TRBJ2-5,.,TGTGCCAGCAGCAGACAGGGACTAGAGGATCCGTACCAAGAGACCCAGTACTTC,CASSRQGLEDPYQETQYF
.,TRBV4-1,TRBJ2-1,TRBD2,TGCGCCAGCAGCCAAGTCCCTCACGGGACTAGCGTGTACAATGAGCAGTTCTTC,CASSQVPHGTSVYNEQFF
.,TRBV5-4,TRBJ1-2,TRBD1,TGTGCCAGCAGCCCGGAAGGGGGCAGGGCGCGAGGCTACACCTTC,CASSPEGGRARGYTF
.,TRBV5-1,TRBJ2-7,TRBD1,TGCGCCAGCAGCACCGGACAGGGGGCGCCGGCCTCCCCCGACGAGCAGTACTTC,CASSTGQGAPASPDEQYF
.,TRBV5-1,TRBJ2-1,TRBD2,TGCGCCAGCAGCCTTGGGACTAGCGGGAGAGGAACCTACAATGAGCAGTTCTTC,CASSLGTSGRGTYNEQFF
.,TRBV19,TRBJ1-5,.,TGTGCCAGTAGCGCCCTCCTCGAGCGGACAGTCCGTCAGCCCCAGCATTTT,CASSALLERTVRQPQHF
.,TRBV5-4,TRBJ1-3,.,TGTGCCAGCAGCTCAGGACAGTCGTCAAACACCATATATTTT,CASSSGQSSNTIYF
once,TRBV27,TRBJ2-2,TRBD2,TGTGCCAGCAGTCCCCCGGGACTAGCGGGAGTTCCCCCCACCGGGGAGCTGTTTTTT,CASSPPGLAGVPPTGELFF
.,TRBV11-3,TRBJ2-1,.,TGTGCCAGCAGCTTAGTTAGACAGAAATCCTACAATGAGCAGTTCTTC,CASSLVRQKSYNEQFF
once,TRBV5-1,TRBJ2-7,TRBD2,TGCGCCAGCAGCTTGGCCGGGCGGGAGGGCCTTTACGAGCAGTACTTC,CASSLAGREGLYEQYF